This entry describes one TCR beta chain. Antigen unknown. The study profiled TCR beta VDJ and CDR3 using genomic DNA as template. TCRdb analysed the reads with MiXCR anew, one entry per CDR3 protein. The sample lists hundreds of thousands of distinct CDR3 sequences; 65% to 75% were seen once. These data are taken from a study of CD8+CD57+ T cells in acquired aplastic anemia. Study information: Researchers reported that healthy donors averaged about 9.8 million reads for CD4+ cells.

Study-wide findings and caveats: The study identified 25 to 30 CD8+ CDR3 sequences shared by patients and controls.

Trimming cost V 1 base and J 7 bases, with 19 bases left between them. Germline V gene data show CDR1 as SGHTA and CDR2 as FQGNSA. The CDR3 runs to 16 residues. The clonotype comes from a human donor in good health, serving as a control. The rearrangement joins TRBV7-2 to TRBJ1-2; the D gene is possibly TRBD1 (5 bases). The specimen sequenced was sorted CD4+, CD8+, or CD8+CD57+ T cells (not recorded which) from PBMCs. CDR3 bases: TGTGCCAGCAGCTTAGGGTCAGGCCAACAGGCTGGTGGCTACACCTTC. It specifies CASSLGSGQQAGGYTF. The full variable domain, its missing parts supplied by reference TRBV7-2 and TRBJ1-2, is GAGVSQSPSNKVTEKGKDVELRCDPISGHTALYWYRQSLGQGLEFLIYFQGNSAPDKSGLPSDRFSAERTGGSVSTLTIQRTQQEDSAVYLCASSLGSGQQAGGYTFGSGTRLTVV.